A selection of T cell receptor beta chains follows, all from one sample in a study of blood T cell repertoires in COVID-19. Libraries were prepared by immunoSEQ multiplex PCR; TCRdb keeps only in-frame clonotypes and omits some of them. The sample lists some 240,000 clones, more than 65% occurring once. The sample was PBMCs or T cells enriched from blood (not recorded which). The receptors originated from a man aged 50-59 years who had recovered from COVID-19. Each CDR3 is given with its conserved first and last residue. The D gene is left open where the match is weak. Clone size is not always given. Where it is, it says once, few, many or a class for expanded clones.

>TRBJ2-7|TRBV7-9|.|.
TGTGCCAGCAGCTGGGGGGGCAGTTCCTACGAGCAGTACTTC
CASSWGGSSYEQYF
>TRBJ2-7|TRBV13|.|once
TGTGCCAGCAGCGTGACAGGTAGCTCCTACGAGCAGTACTTC
CASSVTGSSYEQYF
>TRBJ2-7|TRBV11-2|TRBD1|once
TGTGCCAGCAGCTTAGGTCTAGGGACAGGAACCTCCTACGAGCAGTACTTC
CASSLGLGTGTSYEQYF
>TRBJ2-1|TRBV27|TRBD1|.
TGTGCCAGCAGTGGTTTACAGGGGGAGTACGGGATAACCACCTACAATGAGCAGTTCTTC
CASSGLQGEYGITTYNEQFF
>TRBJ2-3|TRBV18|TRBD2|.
TGTGCCAGCTCACCGGGACTAGCGGGACGCACAGATACGCAGTATTTT
CASSPGLAGRTDTQYF
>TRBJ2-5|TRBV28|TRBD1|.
TGTGCCACCCTTCTTCAGGGGGCTGGGGAGACCCAGTACTTC
CATLLQGAGETQYF
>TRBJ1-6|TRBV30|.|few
TGTGCCTGGAGAGGACTTTCAAGCCCGCCCCTCCACTTT
CAWRGLSSPPLHF
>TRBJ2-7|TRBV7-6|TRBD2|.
TGTGCCAGCAGCTCTAGCGGGGCGGGCTACGAGCAGTACTTC
CASSSSGAGYEQYF
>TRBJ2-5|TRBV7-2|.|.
TGTGCCAGCAGCTTCGGAGTTCGGGAGACCCAGTACTTC
CASSFGVRETQYF
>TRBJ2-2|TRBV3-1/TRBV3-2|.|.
TGTGCCAGCAGCTCCCACAGGGCCACCGGGGAGCTGTTTTTT
CASSSHRATGELFF
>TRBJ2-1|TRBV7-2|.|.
TGTGCCAGCAGCTTAGAACAGGTGGGGCCTAATGAGCAGTTCTTC
CASSLEQVGPNEQFF
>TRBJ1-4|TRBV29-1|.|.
TGCAGCGTTAAAGGGGTCCAGGGCACAACTAATGAAAAACTGTTTTTT
CSVKGVQGTTNEKLFF
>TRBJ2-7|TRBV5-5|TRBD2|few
TGTGCCAGCAGCCAAGCCGGGACTACCTACGAGCAGTACTTC
CASSQAGTTYEQYF
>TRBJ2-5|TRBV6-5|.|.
TGTGCCAGCAGCCCGCGCGGGACAGCCAAAGAGACCCAGTACTTC
CASSPRGTAKETQYF
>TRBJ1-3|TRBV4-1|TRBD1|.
TGCGCCAGCAGCCACCTGTTACCGATCGGGACAGCCCGTTCTGGAAACACCATATATTTT
CASSHLLPIGTARSGNTIYF
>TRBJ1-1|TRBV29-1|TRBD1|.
TGCAGCGTGGGACAGGGGCGGACTGAAGCTTTCTTT
CSVGQGRTEAFF
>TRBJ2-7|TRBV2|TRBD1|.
TGTGCCAGCTCACGGGACAGGGGGCTCTACGAGCAGTACTTC
CASSRDRGLYEQYF
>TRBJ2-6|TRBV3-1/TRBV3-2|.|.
TGTGCCAGCAGCCCACTTTTTGGGGCCAACGTCCTGACTTTC
CASSPLFGANVLTF
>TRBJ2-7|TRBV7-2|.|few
TGTGCCAGCAGCCCCCGTTTTAGGGGAAACGAGCAGTACTTC
CASSPRFRGNEQYF
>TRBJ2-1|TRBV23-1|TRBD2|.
TGCGCCAGCAGGGGACTAGCGGGGGGGCCTGATGAGCAGTTCTTC
CASRGLAGGPDEQFF
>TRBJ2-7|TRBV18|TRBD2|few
TGTGCCAGCTCACCATGGGGGGGGAAGGAGTACGAGCAGTACTTC
CASSPWGGKEYEQYF
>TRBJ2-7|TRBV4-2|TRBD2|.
TGTGCCAGCAGCCATCCGTTAGCGGGAGAGAGCTCCTACGAGCAGTACTTC
CASSHPLAGESSYEQYF
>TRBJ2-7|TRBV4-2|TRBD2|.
TGTGCCAGCAGCCAAGATTTAGCGGGAGCCTCCTACGAGCAGTACTTC
CASSQDLAGASYEQYF
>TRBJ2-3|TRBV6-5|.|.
TGTGCCAGCAGTTACTCGACGGGATCGCAGTATTTT
CASSYSTGSQYF
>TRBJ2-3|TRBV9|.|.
TGTGCCAGCAAGGGGGACCGGACGTGGGATACGCAGTATTTT
CASKGDRTWDTQYF
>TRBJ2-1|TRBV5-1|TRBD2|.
TGCGCCAGCAGCTCGGGGACTAGCTCAACGGGTGAGCAGTTCTTC
CASSSGTSSTGEQFF
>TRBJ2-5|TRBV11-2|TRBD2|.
TGTGCCAGCAGCGCAAGAGACTTACGACTAGCGGAGTACCAAGAGACCCAGTACTTC
CASSARDLRLAEYQETQYF
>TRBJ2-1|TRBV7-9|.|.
TGTGCCAGCAGCTTTCCGAGTAGTTATTACAATGAGCAGTTCTTC
CASSFPSSYYNEQFF
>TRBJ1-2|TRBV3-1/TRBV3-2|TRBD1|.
TGTGCCAGCAGCCACCCCGGGACAGGGACCTATGGCTACACCTTC
CASSHPGTGTYGYTF
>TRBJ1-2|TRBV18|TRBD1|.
TGTGCCAGCTCACCGGGGACAGGGGGCGGCTATGGCTACACCTTC
CASSPGTGGGYGYTF
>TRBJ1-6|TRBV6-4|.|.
TGTGCCAGCAGCGCAGAATTGAATTCACCCCTCCACTTT
CASSAELNSPLHF
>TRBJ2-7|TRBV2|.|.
TGTGCCAGCAGTGAAGGTGTGACTCCCGGCTTC
CASSEGVTPGF
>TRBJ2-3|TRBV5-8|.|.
TGTGCCAGCAGCTTAGAATCGGGCGGGGCAGATACGCAGTATTTT
CASSLESGGADTQYF
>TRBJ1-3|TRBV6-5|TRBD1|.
TGTGCCAGCAGTTACGGGACAGGTATCTCTGGAAACACCATATATTTT
CASSYGTGISGNTIYF
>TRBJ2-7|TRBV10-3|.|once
TGTGCCATCAGTGAATCGGGAGCCGCTAACGACTACGAGCAGTACTTC
CAISESGAANDYEQYF
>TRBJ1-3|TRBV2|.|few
TGTGCCAGCAGTGACAGGTTGGGAAACACCATATATTTT
CASSDRLGNTIYF
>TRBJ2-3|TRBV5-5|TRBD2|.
TGTGCCAGCAGCTTGGGACTAGCGGGAGCAGATACGCAGTATTTT
CASSLGLAGADTQYF
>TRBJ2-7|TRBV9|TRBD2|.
TGTGCCAGCAGCGTAGGGATCCCGACACGGGGGGGCCTCTACGAGCAGTACTTC
CASSVGIPTRGGLYEQYF
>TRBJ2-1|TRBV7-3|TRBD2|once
TGTGCCAGCAGCCCTCGGACTAGCGGGATAGGTGAGCAGTTCTTC
CASSPRTSGIGEQFF
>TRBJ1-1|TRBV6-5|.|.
TGTGCCAGCCTGGGGGACACAGAAAACCTTAGGGCTTTCTTT
CASLGDTENLRAFF
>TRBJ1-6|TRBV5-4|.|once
TGTGCCAGCAGCTTAACGGGCGGGTATAATTCACCCCTCCACTTT
CASSLTGGYNSPLHF
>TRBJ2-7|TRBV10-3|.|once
TGTGCCATCAGTTCCATGGACACTTCCTACGAGCAGTACTTC
CAISSMDTSYEQYF
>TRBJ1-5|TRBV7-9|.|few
TGTGCCAGCAGCCTACAGGGTGGCAATCAGCCCCAGCATTTT
CASSLQGGNQPQHF
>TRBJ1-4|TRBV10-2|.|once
TGCGCCAGCAGTGACGGTGGACATTCTAATGAAAAACTGTTTTTT
CASSDGGHSNEKLFF
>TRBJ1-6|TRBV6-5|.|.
TGTGCCAGCAGTTACGAGTGGGCGGGGGGTTCACCCCTCCACTTT
CASSYEWAGGSPLHF
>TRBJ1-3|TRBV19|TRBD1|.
TGTGCCAGTAGTAGACAGGGTGCTGGAAACACCATATATTTT
CASSRQGAGNTIYF
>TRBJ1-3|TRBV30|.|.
TGTGCCTGGAGAAGGGCCGGGACTGCTGGAAACACCATATATTTT
CAWRRAGTAGNTIYF
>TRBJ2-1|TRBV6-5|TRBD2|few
TGTGCCAGCAGTTACTCGTTAGCGGGAAGCTACAATGAGCAGTTCTTC
CASSYSLAGSYNEQFF
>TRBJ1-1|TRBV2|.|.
TGTGCCAGCACCCGGTGGCAGGGCGGACCTGATGGGGCTTTCTTT
CASTRWQGGPDGAFF
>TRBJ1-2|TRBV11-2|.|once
TGTGCCAGCAGCCCAATACGAAAGACAGACAACTATGGCTACACCTTC
CASSPIRKTDNYGYTF
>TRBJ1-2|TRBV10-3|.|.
TGTGCCATCAGTGAGTCTGCTGGGGCGGGAGGCTACACCTTC
CAISESAGAGGYTF
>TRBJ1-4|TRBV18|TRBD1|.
TGTGCCAGCTCATCCCAGGGGGCAACTAATGAAAAACTGTTTTTT
CASSSQGATNEKLFF
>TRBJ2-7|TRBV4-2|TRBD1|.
TGTGCCAGCAGCCAAGCAGGGGGCGCGGACTACGAGCAGTACTTC
CASSQAGGADYEQYF
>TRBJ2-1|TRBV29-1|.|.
TGCAGCGTTGAAGAATCGGTGTCTCGGTTCTTC
CSVEESVSRFF
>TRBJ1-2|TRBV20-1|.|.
TGCAGTGCTAGTGGTGGAGGGCTGCGTGGCTACACCTTC
CSASGGGLRGYTF
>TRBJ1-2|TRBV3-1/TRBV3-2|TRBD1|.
TGTGCCAGCAGCCAAGGGACAGGGACGTATGGCTACACCTTC
CASSQGTGTYGYTF
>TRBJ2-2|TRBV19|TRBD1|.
TGTGCCAGTGAGACAGGGGACACCGGGGAGCTGTTTTTT
CASETGDTGELFF
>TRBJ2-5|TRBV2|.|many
TGTGCCAGCGGACCCCCCGGGGTCCCCCAGACCCAGTACTTC
CASGPPGVPQTQYF
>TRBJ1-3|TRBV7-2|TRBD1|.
TGTGCCAGCAGCGTACAGGGGACCGACTCTGGAAACACCATATATTTT
CASSVQGTDSGNTIYF